These 24 T cell receptor beta chains originate from one sample sequenced in a study of shared clonotypes between healthy human individuals. Repertoires were generated with immunoSEQ multiplex PCR, while TCRdb's copy carries only in-frame clones and drops some. The sample includes hundreds of thousands of clones, just over 75% of them seen just once. Sequences were obtained from PBMCs. These receptors all stem from a woman aged 40 to 55 in good health. Some clones in this sample may be carry-over from other donors' samples.

The chain employs TRBV10-3 and TRBJ2-5, with D possibly being TRBD1 (5 bases). Trimming took off 0 bases at V and 5 bases at J, with 10 bases between the two ends. Looked up from germline, CDR1 is ENHRY and CDR2 is SYGVKD. The CDR3 is made up of 14 amino acids. Here the CDR3 DNA reads TGTGCCATCAGTGAGTCAGGGGTAGGTGAGACCCAGTACTTC. It codes for CAISESGVGETQYF.

A word on this clone: The junction and the germline gene differ at one end; a read error may be behind it. The chain couples TRBV7-2 to TRBJ2-3; 9 positions match TRBD2. The CDR3 loop spans 13 amino acids. The germline gives CDR1 SGHTA, CDR2 FQGNSA. In nucleotides, the CDR3 is TGTGCCACCCAGACTAGCGGCACAGATACGCAGTGTTTT. This gives the protein CATQTSGTDTQCF.

The J gene is TRBJ2-3, the V gene TRBV10-3; D may be TRBD1 or TRBD2 (6 bases each). CDR3 length: 15 amino acids. V gave up 4 bases and J gave up 1 base, with 12 bases separating them. Germline values: CDR1 ENHRY, CDR2 SYGVKD. As DNA, the CDR3 is TGTGCCATCAGTGCGGGGGCGTGGGGCACAGATACGCAGTATTTT. This translates into CAISAGAWGTDTQYF.

The chain recombines TRBV7-8 with TRBJ2-7, with a possible D match to TRBD2 (6 bases). The CDR3 is made up of 16 amino acids. With 6 bases removed from V and 3 bases from J, the gap between germline ends came to 21 bases. Germline CDR1 reads SGHVS; CDR2 reads FQNEAQ. For the CDR3, the DNA is TGTGCCAGCAGTCCACGGAGGCTAGCGCCACGCTACGAGCAGTACTTC. Its protein is CASSPRRLAPRYEQYF.

The CDR3 loop reads CAWSVKGGRDEKLFF. DNA for the CDR3: TGTGCCTGGAGTGTGAAGGGGGGAAGGGATGAAAAACTGTTTTTT. The chain joins TRBV30 to TRBJ1-4; tentatively, D is TRBD1 (6 bases). CDR1 and CDR2 (germline): GTSNPN, SVGIG (reference sequence). The CDR3 totals 15 residues. The V gene lost 0 bases and the J gene lost 6 bases, with 14 bases spanning the gap.

V gene TRBV13 combines with J gene TRBJ2-6; the D call may be TRBD1 or TRBD2 (5 bases each). In germline, CDR1 is PRHDT, CDR2 FYEKMQ (reference sequence). Trimming took 1 base from V and 0 from J, leaving 19 bases between them. The CDR3 is made up of 20 amino acids. The CDR3: CASSLEGRVRAFSGANVLTF. DNA of the CDR3: TGTGCCAGCAGCTTAGAGGGACGTGTCAGGGCATTCTCTGGGGCCAACGTCCTGACTTTC.

V gene TRBV14 combines with J gene TRBJ1-1, with D tentatively TRBD1 (6 bases). The germline V gene has CDR1 SGHDN and CDR2 FVKESK. This CDR3 is 13 amino acids long. V was cut by 2 bases and J by 5 bases, with 9 bases left in between. The DNA for the CDR3 is TGTGCCAGCAGCCAACTCAGGGGAACTGAAGCTTTCTTT. Encoded protein: CASSQLRGTEAFF.

V usage is TRBV28 and J usage is TRBJ2-1; 7 nucleotides align to TRBD1. V was pared by 6 bases and J by 1 base, with 3 bases of the junction left unmatched. The germline CDR1 and CDR2 sequences are MDHEN and SYDVKM. This CDR3 is 14 amino acids long. CDR3 in amino acids: CASRRQGSYNEQFF. The CDR3 DNA reads as TGTGCCAGCAGAAGACAGGGTTCCTACAATGAGCAGTTCTTC.

The chain employs TRBV11-3 and TRBJ2-1, with 7 nucleotides matching TRBD2. The CDR3 runs to 14 residues. The ends lost 3 bases at V and 8 bases at J; junction bases unmatched: 7. Germline assignment: CDR1 SGHNT and CDR2 YENEEA. CDR3 loop: CASSLGRAGDEQFF. Here the CDR3 DNA reads TGTGCCAGCAGCTTGGGCAGGGCGGGAGATGAGCAGTTCTTC. The full variable domain, rest sourced from reference TRBV11-3 and TRBJ2-1, is EAGVVQSPRYKIIEKKQPVAFWCNPISGHNTLYWYLQNLGQGPELLIRYENEEAVDDSQLPKDRFSAERLKGVDSTLKIQPAELGDSAVYLCASSLGRAGDEQFFGPGTRLTVL.

This chain joins TRBV9 and TRBJ1-1; D gene uncertain. Trimming removed 4 bases from V and 1 base from J, with 5 bases in between. This CDR3 has 12 residues. The germline CDR1 and CDR2 sequences are SGDLS and YYNGEE. The CDR3 DNA is TGTGCCAGCAGCACCCAGAACACTGAAGCTTTCTTT. It encodes CASSTQNTEAFF.

This clone has a handful of counts. This sequence joins TRBV10-3 and TRBJ2-7; possibly TRBD1 for D (6 bases). The CDR3 consists of 15 residues. Germline V gene sequence: CDR1 ENHRY, CDR2 SYGVKD. Between the trimmed V and J ends, which lost 4 bases and 2 bases, there was a span of 15 bases. This CDR3 is CAISAAGAITYEQYF. CDR3 nucleotide sequence: TGTGCCATCAGTGCGGCAGGGGCGATAACCTACGAGCAGTACTTC.

Concerning this clone itself: This may be a read error, as it is one base from a much larger clone. Other DNA sequences in the same sample also yield this CDR3. The genes are TRBV9 and TRBJ2-5; no reliable D call. This CDR3 has 12 residues. Germline lookup yields CDR1 SGDLS and CDR2 YYNGEE. This chain's CDR3 is CASSVGGETQYF. The CDR3 coding sequence is TGTGCAAGCAGCGTAGGTGGGGAGACCCAGTACTTC.

The chain recombines TRBV27 with TRBJ1-1; the match to TRBD1 covers 11 bases. Germline V gene lookup returns CDR1 MNHEY and CDR2 SMNVEV (reference sequence). The CDR3 is 15 residues long. V lost 2 bases to trimming and J lost 2 bases; unmatched junction nucleotides: 1. As DNA, the CDR3 is TGTGCCAGCAGTTTAGGGACAGGGGGAAACACTGAAGCTTTCTTT. This gives the protein CASSLGTGGNTEAFF.

The chain employs TRBV28 and TRBJ2-7; 12 nucleotides match TRBD2. Germline CDR1 reads MDHEN; CDR2 reads SYDVKM. With V trimmed by 2 bases and J by 3 bases, 5 bases remained unmatched. The CDR3 sequence is 16 residues long. CDR3 DNA: TGTGCCAGCAGTTTAAGACTAGCGGGAGAAAGCTACGAGCAGTACTTC. Its protein product is CASSLRLAGESYEQYF.

The rearrangement links TRBV11-2 to TRBJ1-2; tentative D call: TRBD1 (5 bases). The CDR3 totals 13 residues. Trimming cost V 6 bases and J 5 bases, with 13 bases left between them. From germline, CDR1 is SGHAT and CDR2 FQNNGV. In nucleotides, the CDR3 is TGTGCCAGCAGTGGGGGGAATCGGTATGGCTACACCTTC. Translating gives CASSGGNRYGYTF.

The V gene is TRBV6-4, the J gene TRBJ2-1, with 7 bases that match TRBD2. Germline CDR1 reads MRHNA; CDR2 reads SNTAGT. V lost 2 bases, J lost 6 bases, and 7 bases stayed unmatched. CDR3 size: 15 residues. The CDR3 is CASSDRGEGFNEQFF. CDR3 in DNA: TGTGCCAGCAGTGACCGGGGGGAGGGGTTCAATGAGCAGTTCTTC.

The chain joins TRBV28 to TRBJ2-7; the D is unclear. Germline lookup yields CDR1 MDHEN and CDR2 SYDVKM. CDR3 length: 15 amino acids. V was trimmed by 1 base and J by 4 bases, leaving 14 bases between them. The CDR3 sequence is CASSLSAEVTYEQYF. CDR3 nucleotide sequence: TGTGCCAGCAGTTTATCGGCAGAGGTAACTTACGAGCAGTACTTC.

The chain uses TRBV28 and TRBJ2-1; TRBD2 agrees at 13 bases. The germline V gene has CDR1 MDHEN and CDR2 SYDVKM. CDR3 length equals 14 residues. The V segment lost 6 bases and the J segment 9 bases; nucleotides outside the gene matches: 5. CDR3 amino acids: CASSKLAGGGEQFF. The CDR3 DNA reads TGTGCCAGCAGCAAACTAGCGGGAGGGGGTGAGCAGTTCTTC.

This chain uses TRBV9 with TRBJ1-4; 9 positions match TRBD1. Germline CDR1 and CDR2: SGDLS and YYNGEE. This CDR3 has 14 residues. The V and J ends lost 3 bases and 8 bases, in that order; junction bases with no gene match: 5. CDR3 sequence (DNA): TGTGCCAGCAGCGCGGGACAGGGATGGGAAAAACTGTTTTTT. Its translation is CASSAGQGWEKLFF.

Only a few counts were recorded for this clone. J is TRBJ2-4 and V is TRBV28; 13 positions agree with TRBD2. V gave up 5 bases and J gave up 8 bases; unmatched junction bases: 6. Germline CDR1 MDHEN, CDR2 SYDVKM. The CDR3 has 15 amino acids. The CDR3, as DNA: TGTGCCAGCAGTAGGACTAGCGGGAGTAGGTACATTCAGTACTTC. This translates into CASSRTSGSRYIQYF.

The table lists this clone with a count of one. The chain recombines TRBV5-6 with TRBJ1-2; 7 bases match TRBD1. Losses at the gene ends were 4 bases for V and 7 bases for J; bases not matched to a gene: 13. Germline-derived CDR1 and CDR2 are SGHDT and YYEEEE. This CDR3 has 15 amino acids. The DNA for the CDR3 is TGTGCCAGCAGCGCCCCAGGGGGAATGGGGCTTGGCTACACCTTC. This gives the protein CASSAPGGMGLGYTF.

A note on this clone: A read error is likely here: a far larger clone is one base away. The chain combines TRBV30 with TRBJ2-5, with a possible D match to TRBD1 (5 bases). The CDR3 has 15 amino acids. Germline V CDR1 and CDR2: GTSNPN, SVGIG (reference sequence). CDR3 nucleotide sequence: TGTGCCTGGGGTGTACTCGGACACGGCCAAGAGACCCAGTACTTC. Translated, it gives CAWGVLGHGQETQYF.

The chain uses TRBV7-3 and TRBJ2-3; D might be TRBD2 (5 bases). The V gene lost 2 bases and the J gene lost 0 bases, with 12 bases spanning the gap. This CDR3 contains 16 residues. Germline assignment: CDR1 SGHTA and CDR2 FQGTGA. DNA for the CDR3: TGTGCCAGCAGCTTACGAAGCGGAGCTAGCACAGATACGCAGTATTTT. As protein: CASSLRSGASTDTQYF. Full variable domain (rest looked up from reference TRBV7-3 and TRBJ2-3): GAGVSQTPSNKVTEKGKYVELRCDPISGHTALYWYRQSLGQGPEFLIYFQGTGAADDSGLPNDRFFAVRPEGSVSTLKIQRTERGDSAVYLCASSLRSGASTDTQYFGPGTRLTVL.

This chain connects TRBV4-2 to TRBJ1-5; D remains ambiguous. Germline V gene lookup returns CDR1 LGHNA and CDR2 YNFKEQ. V lost 0 bases, J lost 2 bases, and 11 bases lay in between. CDR3 length: 16 amino acids. The CDR3 loop reads CASSQDGTDGNQPQHF. The CDR3 DNA follows: TGTGCCAGCAGCCAAGATGGAACTGACGGCAATCAGCCCCAGCATTTT.